This T cell receptor beta chain originates from a study of patients and donors after allogeneic stem cell transplantation. This clonotype was observed a few times. TCRdb re-called the RT-PCR reads with MiXCR, one entry per CDR3 protein. The sample contains roughly 250,000 distinct CDR3 sequences, 14% of which appear only once. Trimming shortened V by 5 bases and J by 10 bases, and 9 bases separated the two germline ends. Germline-derived CDR1 and CDR2 are MNHEY and SVGEGT. The CDR3 contains 11 residues. The TCR sequence derives from a human donor who was either an allogeneic HSCT recipient or a stem cell or donor lymphocyte infusion donor (not recorded which). It is not recorded whose cells these are; they may come from a transplant donor. The sequenced material came from blood, either unsorted or a sorted T cell fraction (not recorded which). This chain links TRBV6-2 or TRBV6-3 with TRBJ2-1, with D unresolved. CDR3 sequence: CASSDWKEQFF. DNA for the CDR3: TGTGCCAGCAGTGACTGGAAAGAGCAGTTCTTC.